The present T cell receptor beta chain was sequenced within a study of regulatory T cells in long-lasting Graves disease. Looked up from germline, CDR1 is GTSNPN and CDR2 is SVGIG (reference sequence). V dropped 3 bases and J dropped 6 bases, with 11 bases sitting between them. This CDR3 contains 13 residues. Study results and caveats: Persistent disease was associated with favored TRBV28 usage and with favored use of TRBJ1-2 and TRBJ2-5.

The time point is: newly diagnosed GD, antithyroid drugs for less than 3 months. PBMC RNA served as the TCR library source. Sequencing libraries for TCR beta were prepared with iRepertoire HTBI primers and Arm-PCR of CDR3 regions. TCRdb fed the multiplex PCR reads into MiXCR, producing one record per CDR3 protein. Found here are about half a million distinct CDR3 sequences, around 12% of them singletons; the top ten hold roughly 8.9%. This clonotype was detected a few times. Its antigen is not known. The same specimen was also included in a second study, on T cells in Graves' hyperthyroidism and ophthalmopathy.

Sequences were derived from peripheral blood mononuclear cells (PBMCs), sampled at new diagnosis, from a patient treated with antithyroid drugs. This receptor was identified in a woman in her 30s with Graves disease. V gene TRBV30 combines with J gene TRBJ2-2; D gene unclear. The DNA of the CDR3 is TGTGCCTGGAGCTCTACAGTTCCCGGGGAGCTGTTTTTT. This encodes CAWSSTVPGELFF.